The clone carrying this T cell receptor (beta chain) was recorded many times. The data are from a study of metastatic and nonmetastatic thyroid tumors. CDR1 is SGHAT, CDR2 FQNNGV, per germline. The CDR3 runs 13 residues. V lost 7 bases and J lost 2, with 12 bases in between. Before thyroid surgery, none of the patients had received any treatment. TCRdb used MiXCR to call clones anew from the PCR reads. The sample contains 34,000 or so clones, 20% of which appear only once. The rearrangement links TRBV11-2 to TRBJ2-7; no clear D gene. The specimen was blood. The receptor comes from a female donor with papillary thyroid cancer or a benign thyroid nodule (not recorded which). Some clones in this sample may be carry-over from other donors' samples. The DNA for the CDR3 is TGTGCCAGCACCCTGACACCAACCTACGAGCAGTACTTC. Amino acids: CASTLTPTYEQYF.